This T cell receptor beta chain was obtained from a study of brain T cells in children with intractable seizures. Pre-surgery treatment included at least one anti-epileptic drug. In germline, CDR1 is SNHLY, CDR2 FYNNEI. The CDR3 consists of 12 residues. The V gene lost 6 bases and the J gene lost 4 bases, with 9 bases spanning the gap. This table comes from immunoSEQ multiplex PCR, and its TCRdb copy is limited to in-frame clones, with some not included. There are 35,000 to 50,000 clones in the sample; about 93% occur only once, and 6.3% lies in the top ten. The sequences come from peripheral blood, collected at surgery. The chain is built from TRBV2 and TRBJ1-2; D gene uncertain. This TCR was recovered from a girl aged 2 to 10 with tuberous sclerosis and intractable seizures. The CDR3 spells CASRGRIYGYTF. CDR3 sequence (DNA): TGTGCCAGCAGAGGACGGATCTATGGCTACACCTTC.